Each of the 17 T cell receptor beta chains below was sequenced from the same sample in a study. Each CDR3 protein is one row after TCRdb ran MiXCR on the 5' RACE reads. The sample carries around 7,000 distinct CDR3 sequences, 35% to 45% recorded once. The source material was memory CD4+ T cells sorted from blood. Subset specified: memory CD4+ T cells, CD4+CD45RO+CD25-. The receptors here all came from a female donor with breast cancer.

The J gene is TRBJ2-2, the V gene TRBV9; D is ambiguous. This CDR3 comprises 15 residues. Germline-derived CDR1 and CDR2 are SGDLS and YYNGEE. With 1 base removed from V and 4 bases from J, the gap between germline ends came to 11 bases. CDR3 nucleotide sequence: TGTGCCAGCAGCGTATCGAGTGCGACCACCGGGGAGCTGTTTTTT. Encoded protein: CASSVSSATTGELFF.

As regards this clonotype: Possible read error: a much larger clone is one base away. The CDR3 region has the DNA TGCAGCGCTCCTAACCCCATTAGCACAGATACGCAGTATTTT. This codes for CSAPNPISTDTQYF. The chain is built from TRBV29-1 and TRBJ2-3; D remains ambiguous. Germline V gene lookup returns CDR1 SQVTM and CDR2 ANQGSEA. V dropped 7 bases and J dropped 0 bases, with 14 bases sitting between them. This CDR3 region has 14 residues.

The chain employs TRBV7-2 and TRBJ1-2; TRBD1 matches at 7 bases. Germline V CDR1 and CDR2: SGHTA, FQGNSA. V lost 5 bases to trimming and J lost 6 bases; unmatched junction nucleotides: 12. The CDR3 spans 15 residues. In nucleotides, the CDR3 is TGTGCCAGCAGCCCTCAGGGGGTAGGCTCCCATGGCTACACCTTC. Amino acids: CASSPQGVGSHGYTF.

This clonotype was seen a handful of times. The chain has TRBV5-1 and TRBJ2-1; possibly TRBD2 for D (5 bases). Trimming pared 4 bases from V and 6 bases from J, leaving 14 bases between. The CDR3 length is 14 residues. Per germline, CDR1 SGHRS and CDR2 YFSETQ. The CDR3 DNA reads as TGCGCCAGCAGCCGGACTTCCACCCCCAATGAGCAGTTCTTC. Its translation: CASSRTSTPNEQFF.

The chain employs TRBV18 and TRBJ2-1; 14 bases are shared with TRBD2. From germline, CDR1 is KGHSH and CDR2 LQKENI. Trimming took 2 bases from V and 0 from J; bases not matched to a gene: 6. The CDR3 loop spans 19 amino acids. The DNA for the CDR3 is TGTGCCAGCTCACCAGTCAGACTAGCGGGGGGGCCCTCCTACAATGAGCAGTTCTTC. Amino acids: CASSPVRLAGGPSYNEQFF. The full variable domain, with the rest looked up from reference TRBV18 and TRBJ2-1, is NAGVMQNPRHLVRRRGQEARLRCSPMKGHSHVYWYRQLPEEGLKFMVYLQKENIIDESGMPKERFSAEFPKEGPSILRIQQVVRGDSAAYFCASSPVRLAGGPSYNEQFFGPGTRLTVL.

This clonotype was detected a few times. V usage is TRBV6-1 and J usage is TRBJ2-2, with D possibly TRBD1 on 6 matching bases. The V gene lost 4 bases and the J gene lost 4 bases, with 13 bases spanning the gap. The CDR3 contains 15 residues. Germline V CDR1 and CDR2: MNHNS, SASEGT. This CDR3 reads CASSAGTRITGELFF. DNA of the CDR3: TGTGCCAGCAGTGCCGGGACAAGGATCACCGGGGAGCTGTTTTTT.

This chain connects TRBV27 to TRBJ1-6, with 8 nucleotides matching TRBD1. In germline, CDR1 is MNHEY, CDR2 SMNVEV (reference sequence). J lost 10 bases, V lost 3 bases, and 14 bases had no gene match. The CDR3 runs to 17 residues. This CDR3 is CASSFSFRTGSESPLHF. In DNA form, the CDR3 reads TGTGCCAGCAGTTTTAGTTTCCGGACAGGGTCTGAATCACCCCTCCACTTT.

The chain combines TRBV20-1 with TRBJ2-1; weak D call: TRBD2 (7 bases). The CDR3 is made up of 16 amino acids. The V gene lost 3 bases and the J gene lost 0 bases, with 15 bases spanning the gap. From germline, CDR1 is DFQATT and CDR2 SNEGSKA (reference sequence). CDR3 sequence (DNA): TGCAGTGCTAGTCTGGGGGGGGCCCCCTCCTACAATGAGCAGTTCTTC. It specifies CSASLGGAPSYNEQFF.

This clonotype came up a few times. The chain recombines TRBV5-6 with TRBJ1-5; unclear D gene. The germline CDR1 and CDR2 sequences are SGHDT and YYEEEE. Trimming cost V 0 bases and J 6 bases, with 13 bases left between them. CDR3 length: 15 amino acids. DNA of the CDR3: TGTGCCAGCAGCTTGGACAGTCGGCCGGGTCAGCCCCAGCATTTT. This translates into CASSLDSRPGQPQHF.

V gene TRBV5-6 combines with J gene TRBJ2-7; D not certain. Germline CDR1 SGHDT, CDR2 YYEEEE. The CDR3 runs to 11 residues. V was trimmed by 2 bases and J by 0 bases, leaving 0 bases between them. The DNA for the CDR3 is TGTGCCAGCAGCTTCTCCTACGAGCAGTACTTC. Translating gives CASSFSYEQYF.

As regards this clonotype: The germline gene is not matched at one end of the junction; a read error may be the cause. V and J are TRBV20-1 and TRBJ2-5; tentative D call: TRBD1 (6 bases). CDR1 and CDR2 from the germline V gene are DFQATT and SNEGSKA (reference sequence). The CDR3 is made up of 11 amino acids. In DNA, the CDR3 is TGCTGTGCAAGCGACAGGGAGACCCAGTACTTC. Translating it yields CCASDRETQYF.

V is TRBV7-2 and J is TRBJ1-2, with no clear D. Trimming shortened V by 5 bases and J by 5 bases, and 15 bases separated the two germline ends. The CDR3 spans 14 residues. Germline assignment: CDR1 SGHTA and CDR2 FQGNSA. This CDR3 reads CASSPSRVWYGYTF. CDR3 in DNA: TGTGCCAGCAGCCCCTCCCGGGTTTGGTATGGCTACACCTTC.

This chain links TRBV3-1 with TRBJ2-2, with D hard to call. The CDR3 spans 14 residues. Deletions cut 4 bases from V and 5 bases from J, with 11 bases between. Germline V gene sequence: CDR1 LGHDT, CDR2 YNNKEL (reference sequence). The CDR3 bases are TGTGCCAGCAGCCCTACATTCGAGACCGGGGAGCTGTTTTTT. It specifies CASSPTFETGELFF.

This clonotype is medium-sized (0.01 to 0.1%) within its sample. V gene TRBV30 combines with J gene TRBJ1-1, with no clear D. CDR3 length: 13 amino acids. CDR1 and CDR2 (germline): GTSNPN, SVGIG (reference sequence). Trimming took off 4 bases at V and 6 bases at J, with 15 bases between the two ends. Here the CDR3 reads CAWIGNNHAEAFF. The CDR3 DNA reads TGTGCCTGGATCGGTAATAACCATGCTGAAGCTTTCTTT. Filled out from reference TRBV30 and TRBJ1-1, the complete variable domain reads SQTIHQWPATLVQPVGSPLSLECTVEGTSNPNLYWYRQAAGRGLQLLFYSVGIGQISSEVPQNLSASRPQDRQFILSSKKLLLSDSGFYLCAWIGNNHAEAFFGQGTRLTVV.

This clonotype is medium-sized. The chain employs TRBV7-2 and TRBJ2-3; TRBD2 aligns across 8 bases. Unmatched junction bases numbered 13, after V lost 5 bases and J lost 9 bases. This CDR3 contains 15 residues. The germline V gene encodes CDR1 SGHTA and CDR2 FQGNSA. CDR3 in amino acids: CASSLLVSGAGTQYF. CDR3 nucleotide sequence: TGTGCCAGCAGCCTCTTGGTTAGCGGGGCCGGGACGCAGTATTTT.

Comment on this clonotype: Compared with germline, one end of the junction differs, possibly owing to a read error. J is TRBJ1-6 and V is TRBV5-5; D call uncertain. The CDR3 is 19 residues long. CDR1 and CDR2 from the germline V gene are SGHKS and YYEKEE (reference sequence). CDR3 amino acids: CAGSLAVGKSSSYNSPLHF. The CDR3 region has the DNA TGTGCCGGCAGCTTGGCCGTAGGCAAATCGAGCTCCTATAATTCACCCCTCCACTTT.

The chain recombines TRBV25-1 with TRBJ2-3; D possibly corresponds to TRBD1 (6 bases). Trimming took 6 bases from V and 0 from J, leaving 28 bases between them. This CDR3 region has 20 residues. The germline V gene encodes CDR1 MGHDK and CDR2 SYGVNS. CDR3 sequence reads: CASSGSKPGTPGTSTDTQYF. The CDR3, as DNA: TGTGCCAGCAGCGGATCTAAACCCGGGACACCCGGAACTAGCACAGATACGCAGTATTTT.